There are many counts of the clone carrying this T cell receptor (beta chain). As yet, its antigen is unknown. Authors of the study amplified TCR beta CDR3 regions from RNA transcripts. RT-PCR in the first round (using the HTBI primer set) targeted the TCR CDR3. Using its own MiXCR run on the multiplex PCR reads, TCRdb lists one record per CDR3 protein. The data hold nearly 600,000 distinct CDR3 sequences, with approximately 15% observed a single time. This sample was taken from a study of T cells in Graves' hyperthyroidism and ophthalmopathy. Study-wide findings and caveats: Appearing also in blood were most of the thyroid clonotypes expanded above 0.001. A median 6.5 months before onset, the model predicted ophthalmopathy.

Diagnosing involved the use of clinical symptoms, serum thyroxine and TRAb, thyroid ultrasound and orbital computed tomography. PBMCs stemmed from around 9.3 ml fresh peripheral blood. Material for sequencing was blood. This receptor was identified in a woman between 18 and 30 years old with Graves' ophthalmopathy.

Here the CDR3 DNA reads TGCAGTGCTACGGTGGGCAGTCTAGATCAGCCCCAGCATTTT. It codes for CSATVGSLDQPQHF. The chain has TRBV20-1 and TRBJ1-5; D remains unclear. V was clipped by 4 bases and J by 5 bases, with 15 bases between them. This CDR3 is built from 14 residues. The germline V gene encodes CDR1 DFQATT and CDR2 SNEGSKA (reference sequence).